The T cell receptor beta chain under discussion was sequenced for a study of T cells in Graves' hyperthyroidism and ophthalmopathy. Exclusions: uncontrolled infection, other autoimmune disease, pregnancy, lactation. On the basis of clinical symptoms, serum thyroxine and TRAb, thyroid ultrasound and orbital computed tomography, diagnoses were made. As regards this clonotype: The antigen is undetermined.

Study-level results: Blood held most thyroid clonotypes expanded above 0.001 frequency.

Unmatched junction bases numbered 13, after V lost 3 bases and J lost 7 bases. Germline V lookup: CDR1 DFQATT, CDR2 SNEGSKA (reference sequence). The CDR3 contains 18 residues. Amplified regions were TCR beta CDR3 sequences from RNA transcripts. With the HTBI primer set, the TCR CDR3 went through a first round of RT-PCR. A single record per CDR3 protein comes from TCRdb applying MiXCR to the multiplex PCR reads. The sample has 660,000 or so distinct CDR3 sequences; 45% are singletons. The TCR sequence derives from an adult man with Graves' disease, either hyperthyroidism or ophthalmopathy (not recorded which). This rearrangement joins TRBV20-1 to TRBJ2-2, with 14 nucleotides matching TRBD2. The sample was peripheral blood or thyroid tissue (not recorded which). CDR3 nucleotide sequence: TGCAGTGCTAGTCCCACCCGACTAGCGGGGGGGCCCAACGGGGAGCTGTTTTTT. This gives the protein CSASPTRLAGGPNGELFF.